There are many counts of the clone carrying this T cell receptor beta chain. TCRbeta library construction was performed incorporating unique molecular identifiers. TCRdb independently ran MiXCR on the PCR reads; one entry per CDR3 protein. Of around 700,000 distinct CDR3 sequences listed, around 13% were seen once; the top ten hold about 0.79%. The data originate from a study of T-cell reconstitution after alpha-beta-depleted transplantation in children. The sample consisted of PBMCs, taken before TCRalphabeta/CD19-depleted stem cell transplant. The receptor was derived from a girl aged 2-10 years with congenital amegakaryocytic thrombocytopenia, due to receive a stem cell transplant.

CDR3 in DNA: TGCAGTGCTAGGAGGCCGTTTAGAGAGAGCACAGATACGCAGTATTTT. Its translation: CSARRPFRESTDTQYF. The chain has TRBV20-1 and TRBJ2-3, with D uncertain. With 3 bases removed from V and 0 bases from J, the gap between germline ends came to 16 bases. This CDR3 region has 16 residues. Germline V gene data show CDR1 as DFQATT and CDR2 as SNEGSKA (reference sequence).